This section outlines one TCR beta chain sequence together with its context. The antigen is unknown. This sample was included in a study of cytomegalovirus exposure and HLA in healthy donors. 60 Vbeta and 13 Jbeta primers were used in PCR. Libraries were prepared by immunoSEQ multiplex PCR; TCRdb keeps only in-frame clonotypes and omits some of them. The repertoire includes approximately 40,000 clones, 82% of them detected once, and roughly a tenth sits in the top ten. The trim removed 5 bases at V and 6 bases at J, leaving 9 bases unmatched. The CDR3 consists of 16 residues. Germline CDR1 reads MDHEN; CDR2 reads SYDVKM. Findings and limits, study-wide: It was likely that a cluster of highly shared sequence variants was a sequencing artifact.

V usage is TRBV28 and J usage is TRBJ1-4; 10 bases are a match to TRBD1. Sequencing input: PBMCs. This TCR came from a woman younger than 30 in good health and CMV-seropositive. CDR3 in DNA: TGTGCCAGCAGTCCAGGGACAGGGGAGTTCTATGAAAAACTGTTTTTT. Protein: CASSPGTGEFYEKLFF.